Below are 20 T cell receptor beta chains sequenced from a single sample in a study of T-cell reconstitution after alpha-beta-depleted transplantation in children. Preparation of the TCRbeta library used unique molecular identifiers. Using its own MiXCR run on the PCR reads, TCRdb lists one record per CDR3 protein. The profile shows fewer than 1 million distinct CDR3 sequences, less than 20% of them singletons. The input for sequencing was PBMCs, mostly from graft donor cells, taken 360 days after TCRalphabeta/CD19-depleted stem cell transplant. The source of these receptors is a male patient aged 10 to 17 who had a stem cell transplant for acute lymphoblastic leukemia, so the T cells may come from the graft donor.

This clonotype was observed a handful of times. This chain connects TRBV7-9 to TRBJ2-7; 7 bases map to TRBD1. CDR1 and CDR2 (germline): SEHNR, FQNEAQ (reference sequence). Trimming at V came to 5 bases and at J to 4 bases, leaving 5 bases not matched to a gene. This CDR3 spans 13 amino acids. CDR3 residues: CASSPEGAYEQYF. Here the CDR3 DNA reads TGTGCCAGCAGCCCTGAGGGGGCTTACGAGCAGTACTTC.

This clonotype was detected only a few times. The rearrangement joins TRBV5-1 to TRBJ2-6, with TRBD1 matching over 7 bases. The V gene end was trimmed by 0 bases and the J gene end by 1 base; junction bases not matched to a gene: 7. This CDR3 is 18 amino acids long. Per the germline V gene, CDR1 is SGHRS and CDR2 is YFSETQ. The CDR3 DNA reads TGCGCCAGCAGCTTGGGGGGACAGAGATTTTCTGGGGCCAACGTCCTGACTTTC. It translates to CASSLGGQRFSGANVLTF.

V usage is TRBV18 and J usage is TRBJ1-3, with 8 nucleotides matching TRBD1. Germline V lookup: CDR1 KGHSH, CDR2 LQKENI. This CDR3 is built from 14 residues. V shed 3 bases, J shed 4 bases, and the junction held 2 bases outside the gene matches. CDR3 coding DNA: TGTGCCAGCTCACCGACAGGGGACGGAAACACCATATATTTT. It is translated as CASSPTGDGNTIYF.

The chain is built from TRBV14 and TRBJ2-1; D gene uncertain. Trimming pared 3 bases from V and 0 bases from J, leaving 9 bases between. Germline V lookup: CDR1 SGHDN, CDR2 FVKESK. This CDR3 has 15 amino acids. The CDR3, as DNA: TGTGCCAGCAGCCATCAACGCCTCTCCTACAATGAGCAGTTCTTC. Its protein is CASSHQRLSYNEQFF.

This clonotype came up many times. The CDR3 coding sequence is TGCAGTGCTACTAATACACTTCGGGGGCTGCCCTACGAGCAGTACTTC. This encodes CSATNTLRGLPYEQYF. The chain recombines TRBV20-1 with TRBJ2-7; either TRBD1 or TRBD2 may supply D (6 bases each). This CDR3 is built from 16 residues. V gave up 4 bases and J gave up 2 bases, with 21 bases separating them. Germline loops: CDR1 DFQATT, CDR2 SNEGSKA (reference sequence).

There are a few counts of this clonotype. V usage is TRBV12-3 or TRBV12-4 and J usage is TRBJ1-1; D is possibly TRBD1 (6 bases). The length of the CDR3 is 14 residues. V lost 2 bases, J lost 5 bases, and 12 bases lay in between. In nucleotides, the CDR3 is TGTGCCAGCAGTTTAACAGGGTGGGGGACTGAAGCTTTCTTT. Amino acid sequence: CASSLTGWGTEAFF.

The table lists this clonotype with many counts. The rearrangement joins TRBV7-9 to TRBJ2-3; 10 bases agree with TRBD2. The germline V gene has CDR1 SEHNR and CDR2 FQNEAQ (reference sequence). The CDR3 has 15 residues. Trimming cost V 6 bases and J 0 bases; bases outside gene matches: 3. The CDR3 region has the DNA TGTGCCAGCAGTAGTAGCGGGAGGAGCACAGATACGCAGTATTTT. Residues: CASSSSGRSTDTQYF.

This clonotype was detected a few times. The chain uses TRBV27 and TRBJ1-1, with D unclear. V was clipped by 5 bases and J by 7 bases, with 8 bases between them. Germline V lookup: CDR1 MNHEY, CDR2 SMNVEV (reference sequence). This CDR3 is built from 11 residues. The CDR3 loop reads CASSGRLEAFF. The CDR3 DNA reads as TGTGCCAGCAGTGGGCGGCTTGAAGCTTTCTTT.

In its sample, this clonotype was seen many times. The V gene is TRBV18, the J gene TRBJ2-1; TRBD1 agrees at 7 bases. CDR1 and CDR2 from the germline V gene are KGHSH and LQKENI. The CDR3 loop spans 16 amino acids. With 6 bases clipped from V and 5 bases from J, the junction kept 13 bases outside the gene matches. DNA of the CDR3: TGTGCCAGCTCCCGAGGGACGGGACAGCCGAACAATGAGCAGTTCTTC. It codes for CASSRGTGQPNNEQFF.

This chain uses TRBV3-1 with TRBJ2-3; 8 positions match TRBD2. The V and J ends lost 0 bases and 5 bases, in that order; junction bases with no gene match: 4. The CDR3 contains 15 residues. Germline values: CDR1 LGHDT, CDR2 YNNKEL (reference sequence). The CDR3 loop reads CASSQDGAGGDTQYF. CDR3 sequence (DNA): TGTGCCAGCAGCCAAGATGGCGCGGGAGGAGATACGCAGTATTTT.

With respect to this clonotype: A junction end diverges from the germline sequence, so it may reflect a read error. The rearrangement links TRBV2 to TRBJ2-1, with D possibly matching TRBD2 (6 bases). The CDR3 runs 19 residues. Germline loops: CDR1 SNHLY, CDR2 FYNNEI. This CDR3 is CTSSFRGLLGEAFYNEQFF. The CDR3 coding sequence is TGTACCAGCAGTTTTAGGGGCCTCCTTGGGGAGGCCTTCTACAATGAGCAGTTCTTC. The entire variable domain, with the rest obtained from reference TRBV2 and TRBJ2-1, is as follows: EPEVTQTPSHQVTQMGQEVILRCVPISNHLYFYWYRQILGQKVEFLVSFYNNEISEKSEIFDDQFSVERPDGSNFTLKIRSTKLEDSAMYFCTSSFRGLLGEAFYNEQFFGPGTRLTVL.

CDR3: CASRQITNQPQHF. The CDR3 DNA is TGTGCCAGCCGACAGATCACCAATCAGCCCCAGCATTTT. The chain employs TRBV12-3 or TRBV12-4 and TRBJ1-5, with D maybe TRBD1 (5 bases). Trimming took 8 bases from V and 3 from J, leaving 11 bases between them. CDR3 size: 13 residues.

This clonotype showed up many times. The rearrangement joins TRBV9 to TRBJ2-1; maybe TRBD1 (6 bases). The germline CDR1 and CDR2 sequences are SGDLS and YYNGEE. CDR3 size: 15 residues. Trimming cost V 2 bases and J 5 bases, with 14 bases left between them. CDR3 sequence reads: CASSVQTDRNNEQFF. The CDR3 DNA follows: TGTGCCAGCAGCGTCCAGACGGACAGAAACAATGAGCAGTTCTTC.

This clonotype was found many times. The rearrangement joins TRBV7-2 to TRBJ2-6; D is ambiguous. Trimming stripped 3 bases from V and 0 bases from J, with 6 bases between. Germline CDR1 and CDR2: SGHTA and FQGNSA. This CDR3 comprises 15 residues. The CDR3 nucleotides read TGTGCCAGCAGCTTGGTCACCTCTGGGGCCAACGTCCTGACTTTC. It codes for CASSLVTSGANVLTF.

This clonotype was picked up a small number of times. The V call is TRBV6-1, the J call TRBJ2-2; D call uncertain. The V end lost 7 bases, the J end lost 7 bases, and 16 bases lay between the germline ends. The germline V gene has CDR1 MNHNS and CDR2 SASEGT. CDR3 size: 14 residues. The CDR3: CASILQTLNGELFF. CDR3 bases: TGTGCCAGCATCTTGCAGACCCTCAACGGGGAGCTGTTTTTT.

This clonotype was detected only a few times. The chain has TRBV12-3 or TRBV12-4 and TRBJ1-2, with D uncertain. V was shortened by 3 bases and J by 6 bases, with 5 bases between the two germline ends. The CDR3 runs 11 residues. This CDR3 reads CASSFPHGYTF. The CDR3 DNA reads TGTGCCAGCAGTTTCCCGCATGGCTACACCTTC.

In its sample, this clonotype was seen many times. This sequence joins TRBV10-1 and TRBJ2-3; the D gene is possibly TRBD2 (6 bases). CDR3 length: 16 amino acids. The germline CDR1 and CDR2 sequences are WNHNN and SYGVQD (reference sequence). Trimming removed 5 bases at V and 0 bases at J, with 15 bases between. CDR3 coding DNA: TGCGCCAGCAGTCCTGAACGGGGGACTAGCACAGATACGCAGTATTTT. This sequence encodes CASSPERGTSTDTQYF.

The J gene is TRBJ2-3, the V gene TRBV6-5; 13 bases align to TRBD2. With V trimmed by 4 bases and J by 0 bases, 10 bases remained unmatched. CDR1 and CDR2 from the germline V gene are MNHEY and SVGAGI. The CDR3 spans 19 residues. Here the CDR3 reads CASSFGTSGTLFSTDTQYF. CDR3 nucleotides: TGTGCCAGCAGTTTCGGGACTAGCGGGACCTTGTTTAGCACAGATACGCAGTATTTT.

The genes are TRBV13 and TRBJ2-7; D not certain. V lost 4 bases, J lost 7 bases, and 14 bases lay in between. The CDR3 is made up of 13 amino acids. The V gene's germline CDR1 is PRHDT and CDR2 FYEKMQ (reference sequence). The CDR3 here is CASSSSPPVEQYF. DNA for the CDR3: TGTGCCAGCAGCTCGTCCCCCCCAGTAGAGCAGTACTTC.

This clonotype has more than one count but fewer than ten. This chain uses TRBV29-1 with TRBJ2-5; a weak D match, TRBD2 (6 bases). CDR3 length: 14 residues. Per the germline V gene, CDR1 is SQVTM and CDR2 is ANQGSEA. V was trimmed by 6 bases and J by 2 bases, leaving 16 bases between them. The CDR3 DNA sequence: TGCAGCGTGGAGGTTTCGGGGGAACAAGAGACCCAGTACTTC. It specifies CSVEVSGEQETQYF.